This entry lists 21 T cell receptor beta chains sequenced from one sample in a study of early T cells in non-severe SARS-CoV-2 infection. TCRdb processed the 5' RACE reads anew with MiXCR; each CDR3 protein has one entry. Found here are some 82,000 distinct CDR3 sequences, about 12% of them singletons; the top ten hold approximately 4.7%. This specimen consisted of whole blood, obtained at baseline. These receptors originate from an adult who was a healthcare worker with PCR-confirmed SARS-CoV-2 infection or an uninfected control (not recorded which).

The chain is built from TRBV27 and TRBJ1-6, with D possibly being TRBD1 (5 bases). There are 16 residues in the CDR3. Germline V gene sequence: CDR1 MNHEY, CDR2 SMNVEV (reference sequence). Deletions cut 4 bases from V and 9 bases from J, with 19 bases between. CDR3 nucleotide sequence: TGTGCCAGCAGTTGGGGTCGGGGCCTCGGTAGTTCACCCCTCCACTTT. Amino acid sequence: CASSWGRGLGSSPLHF.

CDR3 residues: CASSYHAGSPYNEQFF. CDR3 nucleotide sequence: TGTGCCAGCAGTTACCACGCAGGGTCGCCGTACAATGAGCAGTTCTTC. The V and J genes are TRBV6-2 or TRBV6-3 and TRBJ2-1; maybe TRBD1 (5 bases). CDR1 MNHEY and CDR2 SVGEGT come from the germline V gene. The ends were cut back, 2 bases at V and 4 bases at J, with 15 bases in the middle. The CDR3 is 16 amino acids.

This clonotype has just a few counts. V usage is TRBV11-2 and J usage is TRBJ2-7; 9 bases agree with TRBD1. Unmatched junction bases numbered 5, after V lost 6 bases and J lost 2 bases. Germline CDR1 reads SGHAT; CDR2 reads FQNNGV. The CDR3 loop spans 14 amino acids. CDR3 sequence: CASRSRQGAYEQYF. The CDR3 nucleotides read TGTGCCAGCAGGTCTCGACAGGGGGCCTACGAGCAGTACTTC.

This clonotype was seen a few times. The chain employs TRBV12-3 or TRBV12-4 and TRBJ2-5; 14 bases map to TRBD2. The J segment lost 5 bases and the V segment lost 4 bases, leaving 9 bases of the junction unmatched. This CDR3 comprises 17 residues. CDR3 loop: CASSSGLAGVEDETQYF. CDR3 DNA: TGTGCCAGCAGTTCGGGACTAGCGGGGGTGGAGGACGAGACCCAGTACTTC.

The rearrangement joins TRBV5-4 to TRBJ2-7; the D is unclear. With 0 bases removed from V and 1 base from J, the gap between germline ends came to 8 bases. Germline V CDR1 and CDR2: SGHNT, YYREEE (reference sequence). This CDR3 has 14 residues. The CDR3 DNA follows: TGTGCCAGCAGCTTGGTCCCTAATTCCTACGAGCAGTACTTC. Amino acids: CASSLVPNSYEQYF.

This clonotype has a count of ten or more. V usage is TRBV21-1 and J usage is TRBJ2-1; the table assigns TRBD2, which was not confirmed against the DNA. TRBV21-1 is a documented pseudogene. This CDR3 has 18 amino acids. CDR3 bases: TGTGCCAGCAGCAAAGGGGGGAGAATGGGAGGTGCCTTCAATGAGCAGTTCTTC. This translates into CASSKGGRMGGAFNEQFF.

V is TRBV11-2 and J is TRBJ2-1; 9 bases align to TRBD2. Germline lookup yields CDR1 SGHAT and CDR2 FQNNGV. With 5 bases clipped from V and 0 bases from J, the junction kept 11 bases outside the gene matches. The CDR3 contains 18 residues. The CDR3 DNA reads as TGTGCCAGCAGCCCCCAATCCTTAGCGGGGGACTCCTACAATGAGCAGTTCTTC. It encodes CASSPQSLAGDSYNEQFF.

J is TRBJ2-7 and V is TRBV28; the D gene is possibly TRBD2 (5 bases). V lost 7 bases, J lost 0 bases, and 28 bases lay in between. The CDR3 has 19 amino acids. Germline V CDR1 and CDR2: MDHEN, SYDVKM. CDR3: CASIPSPGQKDSSSYEQYF. The DNA for the CDR3 is TGTGCCAGCATCCCTTCACCCGGTCAAAAGGACTCGAGCTCCTACGAGCAGTACTTC.

A few counts support this clonotype. This chain uses TRBV10-3 with TRBJ1-5; 7 bases map to TRBD1. The junction had 3 bases not matched to a gene; V was cut back by 3 bases and J by 4 bases. This CDR3 region has 14 residues. Germline V lookup: CDR1 ENHRY, CDR2 SYGVKD. DNA for the CDR3: TGTGCCATCAGTGATCGACAGGGAAATCAGCCCCAGCATTTT. This sequence encodes CAISDRQGNQPQHF.

The V gene is TRBV19, the J gene TRBJ2-5; a possible D gene is TRBD1 (5 bases). CDR1 is LNHDA, CDR2 SQIVND, per germline (reference sequence). The V end was cut by 6 bases, the J end by 2 bases, with 10 bases between. The CDR3 length is 13 residues. The CDR3 spells CASSRALQETQYF. The CDR3 DNA follows: TGTGCCAGTAGCAGGGCCCTTCAAGAGACCCAGTACTTC.

This clonotype has a count of ten or more. V and J are TRBV6-5 and TRBJ1-1; weak D call: TRBD1 (6 bases). Trimming took off 5 bases at V and 5 bases at J, with 15 bases between the two ends. This CDR3 is built from 14 residues. Germline lookup yields CDR1 MNHEY and CDR2 SVGAGI. The CDR3 spells CASSAGTPRTEAFF. The DNA of the CDR3 is TGTGCCAGCAGTGCCGGGACACCGAGAACTGAAGCTTTCTTT.

This clonotype has just a few counts. The gene calls are TRBV11-1 and TRBJ2-1; D possibly corresponds to TRBD2 (6 bases). The V gene lost 4 bases and the J gene lost 9 bases, with 13 bases spanning the gap. The CDR3 runs 13 residues. In germline, CDR1 is SGHAT, CDR2 FQDESV (reference sequence). The CDR3 protein is CASSSSSVGEQFF. The CDR3 bases are TGTGCCAGCAGCTCCTCTAGCGTTGGTGAGCAGTTCTTC.

This clonotype was counted between two and nine times. The CDR3 DNA is TGTGCCAGCAGCTTGGATTGGGGTACTGAGCAGTTCTTC. The encoded protein is CASSLDWGTEQFF. The J gene is TRBJ2-1, the V gene TRBV5-5; D ambiguous. The CDR3 sequence is 13 residues long. V lost 0 bases and J lost 9, with 10 bases in between. The germline CDR1 and CDR2 sequences are SGHKS and YYEKEE (reference sequence).

The chain couples TRBV30 to TRBJ2-1; TRBD1 aligns across 10 bases. This CDR3 is built from 12 residues. V trimming: 0 bases; J trimming: 13 bases; junction bases outside the gene matches: 3. Per the germline V gene, CDR1 is GTSNPN and CDR2 is SVGIG (reference sequence). The CDR3 region is CAWSVTGGRQFF. The CDR3 DNA sequence: TGTGCCTGGAGTGTGACAGGGGGCAGACAGTTCTTC.

This chain joins TRBV18 and TRBJ2-5; no reliable D call. This CDR3 comprises 13 residues. CDR1 and CDR2 from the germline V gene are KGHSH and LQKENI. V gave up 6 bases and J gave up 3 bases, with 11 bases separating them. CDR3 bases: TGTGCCAGCTCGCGCCGGACGGAAGAGACCCAGTACTTC. Residues: CASSRRTEETQYF.

This chain uses TRBV30 with TRBJ1-2; D is unclear. Germline loops: CDR1 GTSNPN, CDR2 SVGIG (reference sequence). The V end lost 1 base, the J end lost 8 bases, and 5 bases lay between the germline ends. The CDR3 has 10 residues. The CDR3 nucleotides read TGTGCCTGGAGTGGGGCGGGCTACACCTTC. Translation: CAWSGAGYTF. Drawing the rest from reference TRBV30 and TRBJ1-2, the complete variable domain is SQTIHQWPATLVQPVGSPLSLECTVEGTSNPNLYWYRQAAGRGLQLLFYSVGIGQISSEVPQNLSASRPQDRQFILSSKKLLLSDSGFYLCAWSGAGYTFGSGTRLTVV.

The chain employs TRBV3-1 and TRBJ1-1; TRBD1 is a possible D gene (6 bases). V lost 2 bases, J lost 6 bases, and 13 bases lay in between. Germline values: CDR1 LGHDT, CDR2 YNNKEL (reference sequence). The CDR3 sequence is 14 residues long. Here the CDR3 DNA reads TGTGCCAGCAGCCAACGGGGGGGGCTCCCTGAAGCTTTCTTT. Translation gives CASSQRGGLPEAFF.

This clonotype appeared many times. The chain uses TRBV6-5 and TRBJ2-7; D perhaps matches TRBD2 (6 bases). The CDR3 is 15 residues long. The V and J ends lost 7 bases and 5 bases respectively, with 21 bases between them. CDR1 is MNHEY and CDR2 is SVGAGI in the germline V gene. The chain's CDR3 is CASKTAGLASDEQYF. As DNA, the CDR3 is TGTGCCAGCAAAACGGCGGGGCTAGCGAGCGACGAGCAGTACTTC.

The chain recombines TRBV12-2 with TRBJ2-7; TRBD1, the D gene given by the table, was not confirmed from the DNA. TRBV12-2 is annotated as a pseudogene. The CDR3 consists of 20 residues. CDR3 coding DNA: TGTGCAAGTCGCCCCCTGAGGACAGGGTTGACGGGAGACCTTCGGCACGAGCAGTACTTC. Its protein is CASRPLRTGLTGDLRHEQYF.

This clonotype was seen only a few times. The chain uses TRBV10-1 and TRBJ1-1; a weak D match, TRBD1 (6 bases). The V and J ends lost 0 bases and 0 bases respectively, with 8 bases between them. Germline-derived CDR1 and CDR2 are WNHNN and SYGVQD (reference sequence). This CDR3 region has 15 residues. This chain's CDR3 is CASSESRGVNTEAFF. The CDR3 nucleotides are TGCGCCAGCAGTGAGTCGAGGGGGGTGAACACTGAAGCTTTCTTT.

The chain joins TRBV20-1 to TRBJ1-1; D remains unclear. The CDR3 has 10 amino acids. V lost 2 bases and J lost 4, with 2 bases in between. Germline lookup yields CDR1 DFQATT and CDR2 SNEGSKA (reference sequence). The CDR3 bases are TGCAGTGCTAGATCCACTGAAGCTTTCTTT. This gives the protein CSARSTEAFF.